This entry features one TCR beta chain sequence. The antigen remains unidentified. Naive CD8 cells were CD45RO-negative, positively selected for CCR7, excluding terminally differentiated effector memory CD45RA+ cells. V shed 2 bases, J shed 8 bases, and the junction held 3 bases outside the gene matches. This CDR3 has 12 residues. Germline V CDR1 and CDR2: GTSNPN, SVGIG (reference sequence). The data are from a study of shared clonotypes between healthy human individuals. Running of the assay took place at deep level. For each subset, genomic DNA was distributed in equal portions over several immunoSEQ plates. Libraries were prepared by immunoSEQ multiplex PCR; TCRdb keeps only in-frame clonotypes and omits some of them. The sample consists of hundreds of thousands of clones, roughly 96% of them appearing once. Study observations and caveats: Unshared clonotypes carried lower generation probabilities than those common to all four donors. There were few donors, and this limited the genetic and exposure-history diversity represented.

The origin of this receptor is a woman aged 30 to 39 in good health. The gene calls are TRBV30 and TRBJ1-2, with TRBD1 matching over 9 bases. The sample was naive CD8+ T cells sorted from blood. The CDR3: CAWSWTGEGYTF. The CDR3 DNA follows: TGTGCCTGGAGTTGGACAGGGGAAGGCTACACCTTC. The entire variable domain, with the rest obtained from reference TRBV30 and TRBJ1-2, is as follows: SQTIHQWPATLVQPVGSPLSLECTVEGTSNPNLYWYRQAAGRGLQLLFYSVGIGQISSEVPQNLSASRPQDRQFILSSKKLLLSDSGFYLCAWSWTGEGYTFGSGTRLTVV.